This TCR beta chain was sequenced in a study of response to subunit inactivated influenza vaccine. Study-level points and caveats: The authors proposed limited new T cell recruitment per seasonal influenza vaccination.

TCRdb re-called the RT-PCR reads with MiXCR, one entry per CDR3 protein. Of some 520,000 distinct CDR3 sequences in the sample, 16% were seen once. Ten or more counts support this clonotype. No antigen is known for it. The CDR3 spans 15 residues. Germline V gene lookup returns CDR1 SGHRS and CDR2 YFSETQ. V was clipped by 1 base and J by 3 bases, with 14 bases between them. The chain carries TRBV5-1 and TRBJ2-7; weak D call: TRBD1 (6 bases). The sequence derives from a man in his fifties or sixties who received an inactivated influenza vaccine. The sample in question was CD4+ T cells sorted from PBMCs, obtained 23 to 25 months after vaccination. In nucleotides, the CDR3 is TGCGCCAGCAGCTTGAGGGCAGGGGTACTCTACGAGCAGTACTTC. Amino acids: CASSLRAGVLYEQYF.